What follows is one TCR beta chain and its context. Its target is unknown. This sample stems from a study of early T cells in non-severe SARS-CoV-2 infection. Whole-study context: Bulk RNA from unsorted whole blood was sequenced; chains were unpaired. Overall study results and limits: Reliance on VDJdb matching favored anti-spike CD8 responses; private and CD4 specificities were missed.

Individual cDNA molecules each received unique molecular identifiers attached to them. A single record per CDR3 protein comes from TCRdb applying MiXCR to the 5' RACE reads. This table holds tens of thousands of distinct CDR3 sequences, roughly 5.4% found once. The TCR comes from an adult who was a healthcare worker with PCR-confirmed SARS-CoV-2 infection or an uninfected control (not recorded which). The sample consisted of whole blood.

The chain's CDR3 is CSARVTGAGEKLFF. Written as DNA, the CDR3 is TGCAGTGCTAGAGTAACAGGGGCGGGAGAAAAACTGTTTTTT. This chain joins TRBV20-1 and TRBJ1-4; TRBD1 matches at 7 bases. This CDR3 is 14 amino acids long. Germline V gene lookup returns CDR1 DFQATT and CDR2 SNEGSKA (reference sequence). V was pared by 1 base and J by 8 bases, with 7 bases of the junction left unmatched.